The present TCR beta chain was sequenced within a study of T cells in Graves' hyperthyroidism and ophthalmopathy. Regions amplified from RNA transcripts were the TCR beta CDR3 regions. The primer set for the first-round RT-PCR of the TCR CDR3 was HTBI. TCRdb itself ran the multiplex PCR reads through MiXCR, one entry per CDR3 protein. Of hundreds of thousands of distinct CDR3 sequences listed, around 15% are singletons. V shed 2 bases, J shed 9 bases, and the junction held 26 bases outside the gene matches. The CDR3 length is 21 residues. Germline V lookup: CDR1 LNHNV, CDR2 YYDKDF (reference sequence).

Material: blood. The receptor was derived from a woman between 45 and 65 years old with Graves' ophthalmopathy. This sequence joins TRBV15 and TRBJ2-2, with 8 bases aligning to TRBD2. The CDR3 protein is CATSRTPDQLLAGGLIRELFF. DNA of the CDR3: TGTGCCACCAGCAGAACTCCGGACCAGCTCCTAGCGGGTGGTCTTATCAGGGAGCTGTTTTTT. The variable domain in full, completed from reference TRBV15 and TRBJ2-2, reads DAMVIQNPRYQVTQFGKPVTLSCSQTLNHNVMYWYQQKSSQAPKLLFHYYDKDFNNEADTPDNFQSRRPNTSFCFLDIRSPGLGDTAMYLCATSRTPDQLLAGGLIRELFFGEGSRLTVL.